This T cell receptor (beta chain) emerged from a study of cytomegalovirus exposure and HLA in healthy donors (dated by TCRdb to about 2017). In the study overall: An earlier analysis of roughly 500 of the donors reported roughly 300 Gb of sequence data and 117 million unique TCR beta sequences obtained from 180 million or so T cells. An early release covering roughly 600 HLA-typed donors comprised about 310 gigabases of sequencing data and approximately 85 million unique TCR sequences. The genetic ancestry cluster associated with self-reported Caucasian donors included 81% of the 398 genotyped donors. The aim of the study was to test whether cataloging public T cell receptors could identify signatures of past pathogen exposure. The study used immunosequencing to profile the T cell repertoires of around 600 subjects and linked those repertoires to cytomegalovirus serostatus. Along with the approximately 700-subject first cohort, a separate validation cohort of 120 different subjects was used. To predict cytomegalovirus infection status, the study combined high-throughput TCR immunosequencing, statistical association of individual TCRs with disease status, and machine learning. A later analysis re-examined previously published TCR beta repertoires from about 700 donors and added high-resolution HLA genotyping to investigate patterns of TCR occurrence. In the later analysis, no new phenotypic data were used to find candidate immune exposures; instead, reliance was placed on TCR beta sequences and their occurrence across donors. An earlier analysis of roughly 580 of the donors used high-throughput TCR beta sequencing to judge whether each TCR beta V gene segment behaved as functional or pseudogenic. Alongside the repertoire data, information on donor age, sex, ethnicity and CMV serostatus was compiled. In a later genetic analysis, genome-wide SNP genotypes for 398 of the 666 donors were used, and that subset was treated as a discovery cohort. All discovery cohort repertoires had been generated using a single sequencing platform. HLA typing covered class I and class II loci at four-digit resolution. Typing coverage differed by locus: A, B, C, DRB1 and DQB1 were typed in roughly 629-630 donors, DQA1 in 500 to 550, DPA1 in 606, and DPB1 in about 450. Roughly 5 DR-DQ haplotypes were handled as single units for association and clustering, since linkage in the cohort was strong. Among around 400 genotyped donors of the cohort, an average of around 220,000 unique TCR beta nucleotide sequences was sequenced per donor, of which 15% to 20% were non-productive.

The investigation overall reported the following: Roughly uniform sequencing depth across donors was assumed in presence/absence analyses, although this assumption may not hold. According to a later genetic analysis, donors in an Asian-associated ancestry cluster had fewer N-insertions in productive TCRs than the approximately 700-donor mean. A later genetic analysis associated a missense DCLRE1C variant with V-gene and J-gene trimming of TCR beta chains, and an independent cohort replicated the association. Broadly in line with IMGT annotations, most TCR beta V segments showed up in productive rearrangements about 90% or about 30% of the time in an earlier analysis of roughly 590 of the donors. Because HLA typing was missing for some donors at each locus, association tests included only the typed subset. Immune exposure information for the cohort was limited to CMV serostatus. Only TCR beta chains were sequenced in this cohort, and the absence of alpha or paired-chain data limited detectable features. In both the original and validation cohorts, the classifier was reported to diagnose cytomegalovirus status with high specificity and sensitivity. In the study, 150 to 200 TCR beta chains were listed as associated with cytomegalovirus. Correlated functional status among segregating V segments might reflect linkage disequilibrium, but an unknown experimental factor could not be ruled out. It was suggested by the authors that the approach could potentially be generalized to other disease states and immunological phenotypes. Specific HLA alleles were associated with roughly 17,000 TCR beta sequences at a false discovery rate of 0.05 in a later analysis. Several of the top co-occurrence clusters appeared to be linked to parvovirus B19, influenza, CMV and Epstein-Barr virus, according to a later analysis. A further reported finding was that TCR beta sequences accurately predicted the HLA-A and HLA-B alleles for most subjects in the first cohort. A few of the identified cytomegalovirus-associated TCR beta chains were confirmed in vitro to be specific for cytomegalovirus antigens. Most TCR sequences were seen in very few donors, while some public TCRs were found in many individuals. Some IMGT-functional V segments, including TRBV6-2 and TRBV6-3, could not be told apart with the 87-base-pair reads, so those segments were excluded. In a later analysis, HLA-associated TCR beta chains were found to be more clonally expanded and to have lower generation probabilities than equally common non-associated chains. In a later analysis, the rate of TCR association differed among HLA loci, with DRB1 alleles having the most associated TCRs and HLA-C alleles having the fewest. Assigning TCR associations to individual alleles was difficult when HLA alleles, especially DR and DQ, strongly co-occurred. Because counts were too low, seventeen rarely observed V segments, including chromosome 9 orphons, were excluded from the earlier analysis of some 540 of the donors. According to a later analysis, most CMV-associated TCR beta chains appeared to be HLA-restricted, and the HLA associations seemed to be driven largely by CMV exposure. A group of highly shared sequence variants was considered likely to be a technical artifact of the sequencing pipeline.

To prepare the library, the immunoSEQ multiplex PCR assay was applied. For the multiplex PCR, a mixture combining 60 forward primers for TCR Vbeta segments and 13 reverse primers for TCR Jbeta segments was used. The CDR3 region of rearranged TCR beta genes was amplified from genomic DNA by a multiplex PCR assay. The amplified TCR beta libraries were sequenced on the Illumina HiSeq System as 87-base-pair reads. In the authors' own workflow: In a later analysis, tens of millions of unique TCR beta chains were counted across the 500 to 850 repertoires, and around 10 million of these chains were shared by at least two donors. Raw reads were error-corrected and collapsed into unique sequences by a nearest-neighbor algorithm in which closely related sequences were merged to remove PCR and sequencing errors. To assign V, D and J gene segments, CDR3 sequences were aligned to IMGT reference sequences. For a sequence to be retained, a match of at least six nucleotides was required to both a V gene segment and a J gene segment. A rearrangement was called productive if the CDR3 had no stop codons and remained in frame with V and J, and every other rearrangement was called non-productive. CDR3 was defined according to IMGT convention as the region running from the second conserved V-encoded cysteine to the conserved J-encoded phenylalanine. The earlier analysis of about 560 of the donors excluded any sequence lacking an unambiguous match to a single V gene segment. In an earlier analysis of 587 of the donors, V segments were called functional above 56.7% productive rearrangements and were called segregating when the between-donor standard deviation exceeded 5%. To diagnose cytomegalovirus status from the catalog of TCR beta chain sequences, a statistical classification framework was built. V and J gene assignment, in a later analysis, came from comparing TCR nucleotide sequences with IMGT/GENE-DB human TR gene sequences. The TCRdist pipeline was used in a later analysis to assign CDR3 sequences and most-parsimonious VDJ recombination scenarios. In a later analysis, every TCR beta chain was defined by the combination of its CDR3 amino acid sequence and its V-gene family, and reads without a unique V-gene family were dropped. As a way to deal with suspected cross-contamination and a sequencing artifact, a later analysis dropped hundreds of nucleotide sequences that were highly shared and had low generation probability. A later analysis calculated a clonal expansion index for each public chain from normalized within-repertoire ranks of inferred template counts. In a later analysis, generation probabilities were computed using a VDJ recombination model fitted to out-of-frame rearrangements, and the results were checked against IGoR. In a later analysis, TCR-TCR, TCR-HLA and TCR-CMV co-occurrence was scored with hypergeometric tests, and a repertoire-size bias correction was applied to TCR pairs. In a later analysis, false discovery rates were estimated by permuting HLA or CMV assignments 20 times. In a later analysis, co-occurring TCRs were grouped with DBSCAN, and TCRdist sequence similarity was added when clustering was performed within HLA-allele-positive subsets. For co-occurrence clustering, repertoires with fewer than 30,000 or more than 120,000 public chains were excluded, along with 5 or 6 repertoires with anomalous nucleotide sharing. What TCRdb holds here is the immuneACCESS table cut down to in-frame rearrangements. Part of the clones is not present; checked against another copy, under half of the missing clones reflect an unresolved V gene, and the others are unexplained. That table gives V, J and clone size, and the DNA gave D and trimming. The sample records about 140,000 clones, 75% to 85% of which are singletons. The ten largest clones take up over 3% of the sample.

In total, around 600 healthy bone marrow donors made up the cohort. At the time of sampling, all cohort members were nominally healthy, though unrecorded immune exposures were likely present. The donor was CMV seronegative and was included in the group of over 300 seronegative cohort members. Every donor gave a peripheral blood sample, and the peripheral blood mononuclear cells from that sample were used for TCR beta sequencing. The Qiagen DNeasy Blood Extraction Kit was used to extract genomic DNA from the blood cell samples. CDR1 LNHDA and CDR2 SQIVND are derived from the germline V gene (reference sequence). From the cysteine through the phenylalanine, the CDR3 covers 15 amino acids. Only the CDR3 DNA is retained, 45 bases long and in frame from the first base. Relative to germline, V is missing 4 bases and J is missing 0 bases, with 3 bases of the junction outside any gene match. Concerning this clone itself: Its antigen is unknown. No much larger clone exists at a distance of one base, and base qualities are not known.

The sample consisted of PBMCs. The clonotype comes from a female donor in good health and CMV-seronegative. The V and J genes are TRBV19 and TRBJ2-3, and 8 junctional nucleotides match TRBD2. CDR3 region: CASSKLAASTDTQYF. The nucleotide sequence is given as TGTGCCAGTAGTAAACTAGCGGCAAGCACAGATACGCAGTATTTT.